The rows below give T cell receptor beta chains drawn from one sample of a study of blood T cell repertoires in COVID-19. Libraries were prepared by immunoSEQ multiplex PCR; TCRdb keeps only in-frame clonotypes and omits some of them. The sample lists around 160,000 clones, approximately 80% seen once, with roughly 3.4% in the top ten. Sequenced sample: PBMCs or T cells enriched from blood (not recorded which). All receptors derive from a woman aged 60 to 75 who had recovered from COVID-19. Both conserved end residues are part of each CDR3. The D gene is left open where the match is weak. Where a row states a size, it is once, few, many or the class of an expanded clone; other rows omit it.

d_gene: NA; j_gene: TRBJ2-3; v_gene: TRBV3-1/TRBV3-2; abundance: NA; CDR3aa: CASSTGADTQYF; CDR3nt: TGTGCCAGCAGCACAGGTGCAGATACGCAGTATTTT
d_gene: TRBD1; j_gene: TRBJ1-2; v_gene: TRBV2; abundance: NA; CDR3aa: CASSGQGGWDGYTF; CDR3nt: TGTGCCAGCAGTGGACAGGGAGGATGGGATGGCTACACCTTC
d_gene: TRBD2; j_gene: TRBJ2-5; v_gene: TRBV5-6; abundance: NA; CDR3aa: CASSRGLALTQETQYF; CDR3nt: TGTGCCAGCAGCCGGGGACTAGCACTGACACAAGAGACCCAGTACTTC
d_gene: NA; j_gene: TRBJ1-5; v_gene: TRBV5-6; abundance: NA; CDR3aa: CASSLADQPQHF; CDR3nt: TGTGCCAGCAGCTTGGCAGATCAGCCCCAGCATTTT
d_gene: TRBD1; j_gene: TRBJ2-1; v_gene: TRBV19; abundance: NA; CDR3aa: CASSRPGQGSNEQFF; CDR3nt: TGTGCCAGTAGTAGACCGGGACAGGGCTCCAATGAGCAGTTCTTC
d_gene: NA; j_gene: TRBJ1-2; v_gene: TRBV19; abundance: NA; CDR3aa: CASTIRGRGPYGYTF; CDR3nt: TGTGCCAGTACCATTAGGGGCAGGGGTCCCTATGGCTACACCTTC
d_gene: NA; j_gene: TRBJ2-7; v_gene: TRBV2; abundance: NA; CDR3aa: CAIKRRQVSHEQYF; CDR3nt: TGTGCCATCAAACGAAGACAGGTTTCTCACGAGCAGTACTTC
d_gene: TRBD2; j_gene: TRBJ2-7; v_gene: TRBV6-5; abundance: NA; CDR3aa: CASSLLAGGNGDEQYF; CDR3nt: TGTGCCAGCAGTTTGCTAGCGGGGGGGAACGGGGACGAGCAGTACTTC
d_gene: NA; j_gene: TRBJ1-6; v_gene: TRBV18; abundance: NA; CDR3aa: CASSPGTGTSPLHF; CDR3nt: TGTGCCAGCTCACCTGGTACAGGGACCTCACCCCTCCACTTT
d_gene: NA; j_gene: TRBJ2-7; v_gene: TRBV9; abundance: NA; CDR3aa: CASSVEGGAREQYF; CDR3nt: TGTGCCAGCAGCGTAGAGGGTGGGGCCCGGGAGCAGTACTTC
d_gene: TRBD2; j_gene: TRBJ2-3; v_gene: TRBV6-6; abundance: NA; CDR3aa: CASSYLAGGNTDTQYF; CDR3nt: TGTGCCAGCAGTTATTTAGCGGGGGGAAACACAGATACGCAGTATTTT
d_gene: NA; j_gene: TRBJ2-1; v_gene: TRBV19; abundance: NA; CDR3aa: CASGTKYDEQFF; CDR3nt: TGTGCCAGCGGGACAAAATACGATGAGCAGTTCTTC
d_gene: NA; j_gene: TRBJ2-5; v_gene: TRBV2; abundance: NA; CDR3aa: CASFKSKMGKETQYF; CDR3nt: TGTGCCAGCTTTAAGTCGAAAATGGGCAAAGAGACCCAGTACTTC
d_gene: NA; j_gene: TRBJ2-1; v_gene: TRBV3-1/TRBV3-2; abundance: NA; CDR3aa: CASSRTPGDEQFF; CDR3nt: TGTGCCAGCAGCCGCACTCCGGGAGACGAGCAGTTCTTC
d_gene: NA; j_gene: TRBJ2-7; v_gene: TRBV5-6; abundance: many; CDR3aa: CASSFRGEQYF; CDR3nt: TGTGCCAGCAGCTTTAGGGGCGAGCAGTACTTC
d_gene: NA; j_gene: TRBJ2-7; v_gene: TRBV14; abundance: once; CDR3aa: CASSQEKGGYEQYF; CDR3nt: TGTGCCAGCAGCCAAGAAAAAGGAGGGTACGAGCAGTACTTC
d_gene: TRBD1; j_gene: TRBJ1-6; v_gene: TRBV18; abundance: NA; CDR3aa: CASSFTTGNNSPLHF; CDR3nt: TGTGCCAGCTCATTTACGACAGGGAACAATTCACCCCTCCACTTT
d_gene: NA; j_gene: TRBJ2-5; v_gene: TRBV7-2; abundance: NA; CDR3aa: CASKKRNQETQYF; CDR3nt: TGTGCCAGCAAAAAGCGGAACCAAGAGACCCAGTACTTC
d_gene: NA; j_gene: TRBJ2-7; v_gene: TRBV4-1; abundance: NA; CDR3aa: CASSPIQGYEQYF; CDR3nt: TGCGCCAGCAGCCCAATCCAGGGGTACGAGCAGTACTTC
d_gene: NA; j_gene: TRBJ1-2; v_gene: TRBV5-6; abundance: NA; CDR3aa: CASSLVGRDYGYTF; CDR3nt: TGTGCCAGCAGCTTGGTCGGCAGGGACTATGGCTACACCTTC
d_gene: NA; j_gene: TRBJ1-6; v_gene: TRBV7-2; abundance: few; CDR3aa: CASSPPGYSPLHF; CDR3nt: TGTGCCAGCAGCCCGCCGGGTTATTCACCCCTCCACTTT
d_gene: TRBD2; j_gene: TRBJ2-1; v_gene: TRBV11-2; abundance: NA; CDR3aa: CASSLLSGGYNEQFF; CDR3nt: TGTGCCAGCAGCCTTCTCAGCGGGGGGTACAATGAGCAGTTCTTC
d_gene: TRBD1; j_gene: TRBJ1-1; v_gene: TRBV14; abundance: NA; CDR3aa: CASSLTGGWTEAFF; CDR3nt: TGTGCCAGCAGCCTTACAGGGGGCTGGACTGAAGCTTTCTTT
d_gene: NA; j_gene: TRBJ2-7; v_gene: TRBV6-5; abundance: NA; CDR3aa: CASSYSGTYEQYF; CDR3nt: TGTGCCAGCAGTTACTCCGGTACCTACGAGCAGTACTTC
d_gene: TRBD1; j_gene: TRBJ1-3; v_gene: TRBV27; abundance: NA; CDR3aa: CASRRQGSSGNTIYF; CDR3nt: TGTGCCAGCAGGCGACAGGGAAGCTCTGGAAACACCATATATTTT
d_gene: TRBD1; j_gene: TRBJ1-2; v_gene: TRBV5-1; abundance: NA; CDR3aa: CASSGDRGQKGYTF; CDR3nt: TGCGCCAGCAGCGGGGACAGGGGGCAAAAAGGCTACACCTTC
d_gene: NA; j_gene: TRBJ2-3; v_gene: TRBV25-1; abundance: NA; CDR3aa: CASSRDSAGSTDTQYF; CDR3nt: TGTGCCAGCAGTCGGGACAGCGCGGGGAGCACAGATACGCAGTATTTT
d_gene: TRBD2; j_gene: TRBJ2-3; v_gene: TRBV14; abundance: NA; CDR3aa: CASSQQQTSGDLPDTQYF; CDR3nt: TGTGCCAGCAGCCAGCAGCAGACTAGCGGCGACCTCCCGGATACGCAGTATTTT
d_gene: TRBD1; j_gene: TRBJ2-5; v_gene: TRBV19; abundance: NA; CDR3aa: CASSPPRDRGTQYF; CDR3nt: TGTGCCAGTAGTCCCCCCCGGGACAGGGGGACCCAGTACTTC
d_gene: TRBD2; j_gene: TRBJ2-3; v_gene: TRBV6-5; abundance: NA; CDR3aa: CASSTSGGATDTQYF; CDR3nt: TGTGCCAGCAGTACTAGCGGGGGGGCCACAGATACGCAGTATTTT
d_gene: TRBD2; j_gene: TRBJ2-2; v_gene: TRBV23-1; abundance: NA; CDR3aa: CERGGHTNTGELFF; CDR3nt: TGCGAGAGGGGAGGGCACACCAACACCGGGGAGCTGTTTTTT
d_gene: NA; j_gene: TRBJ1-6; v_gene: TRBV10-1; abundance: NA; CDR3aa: CASSELAGNSPLHF; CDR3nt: TGCGCCAGCAGTGAGCTTGCCGGGAATTCACCCCTCCACTTT
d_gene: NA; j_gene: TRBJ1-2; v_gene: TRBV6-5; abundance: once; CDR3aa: CASSYSKQGYGYTF; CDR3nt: TGTGCCAGCAGTTACTCGAAACAGGGATATGGCTACACCTTC
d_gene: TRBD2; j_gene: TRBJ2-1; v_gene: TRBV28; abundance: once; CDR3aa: CASSLAGGDEQFF; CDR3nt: TGTGCCAGCAGTTTAGCGGGGGGAGATGAGCAGTTCTTC
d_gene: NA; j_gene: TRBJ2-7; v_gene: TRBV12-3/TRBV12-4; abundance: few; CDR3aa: CASSFGRTYEQYF; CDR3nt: TGTGCCAGCAGTTTCGGCAGGACCTACGAGCAGTACTTC
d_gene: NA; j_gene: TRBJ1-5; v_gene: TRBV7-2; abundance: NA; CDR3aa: CASSLQGFNQPQHF; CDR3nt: TGTGCCAGCAGCTTACAGGGGTTTAATCAGCCCCAGCATTTT
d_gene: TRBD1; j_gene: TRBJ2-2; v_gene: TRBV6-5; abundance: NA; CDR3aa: CASSSRQGAAGELFF; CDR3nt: TGTGCCAGCAGTTCTAGACAGGGGGCGGCCGGGGAGCTGTTTTTT
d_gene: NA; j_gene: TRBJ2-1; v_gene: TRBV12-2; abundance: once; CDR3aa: CASRRSGIIYNEQFF; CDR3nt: TGTGCAAGTCGCCGTAGCGGGATAATTTACAATGAGCAGTTCTTC
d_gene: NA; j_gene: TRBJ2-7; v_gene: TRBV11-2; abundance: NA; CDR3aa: CASSITAVDTYEQYF; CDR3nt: TGTGCCAGCAGTATTACGGCGGTGGATACCTACGAGCAGTACTTC
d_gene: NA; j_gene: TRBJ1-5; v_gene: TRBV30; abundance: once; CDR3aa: CAWSVRVNQPQHF; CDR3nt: TGTGCCTGGAGTGTGAGGGTCAATCAGCCCCAGCATTTT
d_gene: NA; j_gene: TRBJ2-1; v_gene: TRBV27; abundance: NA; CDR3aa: CASSLYGRAVFGDEQFF; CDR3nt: TGTGCCAGCAGTTTATACGGCAGGGCAGTCTTTGGCGATGAGCAGTTCTTC
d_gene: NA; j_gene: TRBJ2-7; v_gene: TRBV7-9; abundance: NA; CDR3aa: CASSLGGRALEQYF; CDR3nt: TGTGCCAGCAGCTTAGGGGGCAGGGCTCTCGAGCAGTACTTC
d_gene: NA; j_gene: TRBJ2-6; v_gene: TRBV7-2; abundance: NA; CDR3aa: CASSRDSGANVLTF; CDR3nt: TGTGCCAGCAGCCGGGACTCTGGGGCCAACGTCCTGACTTTC
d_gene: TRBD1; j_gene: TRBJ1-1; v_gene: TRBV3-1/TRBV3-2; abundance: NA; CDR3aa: CASSQGGQGTEAFF; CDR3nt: TGTGCCAGCAGCCAAGGCGGACAGGGCACTGAAGCTTTCTTT
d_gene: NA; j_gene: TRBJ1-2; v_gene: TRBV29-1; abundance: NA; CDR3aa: CSAPDRIYGYTF; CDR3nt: TGCAGCGCCCCGGACAGAATCTATGGCTACACCTTC
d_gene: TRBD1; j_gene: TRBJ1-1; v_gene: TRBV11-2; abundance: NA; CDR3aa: CASSGTGGMNTEAFF; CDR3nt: TGTGCCAGCAGCGGGACAGGGGGCATGAACACTGAAGCTTTCTTT
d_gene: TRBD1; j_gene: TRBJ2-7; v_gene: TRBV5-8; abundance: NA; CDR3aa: CASSLGDRGQDEQYF; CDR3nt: TGTGCCAGCAGCTTGGGGGACAGGGGGCAGGACGAGCAGTACTTC
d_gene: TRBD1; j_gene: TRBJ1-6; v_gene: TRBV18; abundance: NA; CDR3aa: CASSWDSSYNSPLHF; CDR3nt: TGTGCCAGCTCGTGGGACAGTTCGTATAATTCACCCCTCCACTTT
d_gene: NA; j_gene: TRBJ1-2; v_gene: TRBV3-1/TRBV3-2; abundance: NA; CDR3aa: CASSQGRAPQLYGYTF; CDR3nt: TGTGCCAGCAGCCAAGGGAGGGCCCCCCAGCTCTATGGCTACACCTTC
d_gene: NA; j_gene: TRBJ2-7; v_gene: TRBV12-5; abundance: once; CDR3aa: CASGLVTGGAYEQYF; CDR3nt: TGTGCTAGTGGTTTGGTCACAGGTGGCGCCTACGAGCAGTACTTC
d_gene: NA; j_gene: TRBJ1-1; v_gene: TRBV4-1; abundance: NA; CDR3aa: CASSQDRNTEAFF; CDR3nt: TGCGCCAGCAGCCAGGACAGGAACACTGAAGCTTTCTTT